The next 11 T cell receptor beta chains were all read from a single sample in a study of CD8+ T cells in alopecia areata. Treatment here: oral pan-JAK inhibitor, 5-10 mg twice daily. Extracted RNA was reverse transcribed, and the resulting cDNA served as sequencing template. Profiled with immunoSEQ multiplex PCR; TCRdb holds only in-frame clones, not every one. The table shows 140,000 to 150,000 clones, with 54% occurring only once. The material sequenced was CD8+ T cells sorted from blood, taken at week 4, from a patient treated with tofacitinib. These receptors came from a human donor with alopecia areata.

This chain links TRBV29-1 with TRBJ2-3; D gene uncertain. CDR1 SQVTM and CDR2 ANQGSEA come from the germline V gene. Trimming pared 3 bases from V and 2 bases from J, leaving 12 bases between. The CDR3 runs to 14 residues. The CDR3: CSVEDDGNTDTQYF. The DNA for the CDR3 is TGCAGCGTTGAGGATGATGGGAACACAGATACGCAGTATTTT.

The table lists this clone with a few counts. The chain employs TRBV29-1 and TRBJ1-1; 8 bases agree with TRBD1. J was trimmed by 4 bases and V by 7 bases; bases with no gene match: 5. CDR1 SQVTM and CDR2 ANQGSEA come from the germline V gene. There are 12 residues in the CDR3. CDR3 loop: CSGTGWTTEAFF. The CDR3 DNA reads TGCAGCGGGACAGGGTGGACCACTGAAGCTTTCTTT.

The chain's CDR3 is CASSERLADYNSPLHF. The CDR3 DNA is TGTGCCAGCAGTGAAAGGTTGGCGGATTATAATTCACCCCTCCACTTT. The chain is built from TRBV6-1 and TRBJ1-6; no clear D gene. V was clipped by 2 bases and J by 4 bases, with 12 bases between them. Germline values: CDR1 MNHNS, CDR2 SASEGT. The CDR3 covers 16 residues.

The CDR3 DNA reads as TGTGCCAGCAGTTTACGGTCAGGGGCTAATTCACCCCTCCACTTT. Translated: CASSLRSGANSPLHF. The chain couples TRBV27 to TRBJ1-6, with D perhaps TRBD1 (6 bases). Trimming left V 2 bases short and J 6 bases short, with 11 bases between. The CDR3 covers 15 residues. Germline loops: CDR1 MNHEY, CDR2 SMNVEV (reference sequence).

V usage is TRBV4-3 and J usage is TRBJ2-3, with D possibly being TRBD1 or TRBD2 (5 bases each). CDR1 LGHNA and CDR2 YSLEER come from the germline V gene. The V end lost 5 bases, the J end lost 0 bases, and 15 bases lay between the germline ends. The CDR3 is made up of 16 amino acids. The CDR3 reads CASSYSGPRSTDTQYF. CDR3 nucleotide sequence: TGCGCCAGCAGCTACTCGGGGCCGAGGAGCACAGATACGCAGTATTTT.

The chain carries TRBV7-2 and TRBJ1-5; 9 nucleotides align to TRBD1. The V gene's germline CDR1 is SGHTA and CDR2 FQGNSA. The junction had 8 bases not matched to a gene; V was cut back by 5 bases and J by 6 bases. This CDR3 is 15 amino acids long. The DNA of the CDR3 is TGTGCCAGCAGCCCAGACAGGGGGAAGAGTCAGCCCCAGCATTTT. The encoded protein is CASSPDRGKSQPQHF.

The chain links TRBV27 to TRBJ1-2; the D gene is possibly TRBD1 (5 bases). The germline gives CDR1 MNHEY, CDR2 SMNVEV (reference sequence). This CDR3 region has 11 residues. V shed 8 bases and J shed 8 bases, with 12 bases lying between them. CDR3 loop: CASSHGDGYTF. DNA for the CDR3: TGTGCCAGCTCCCACGGGGACGGCTACACCTTC.

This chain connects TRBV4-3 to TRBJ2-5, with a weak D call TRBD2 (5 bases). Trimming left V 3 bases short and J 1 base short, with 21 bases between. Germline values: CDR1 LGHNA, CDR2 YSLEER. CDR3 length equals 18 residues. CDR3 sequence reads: CASSQEYKGEGSQETQYF. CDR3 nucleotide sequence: TGCGCCAGCAGCCAGGAATACAAGGGAGAGGGATCCCAAGAGACCCAGTACTTC.

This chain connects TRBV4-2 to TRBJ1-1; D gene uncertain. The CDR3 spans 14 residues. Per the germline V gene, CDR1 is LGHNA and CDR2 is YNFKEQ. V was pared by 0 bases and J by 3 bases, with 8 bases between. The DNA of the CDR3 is TGTGCCAGCAGCCAAGAAGGCCTCTACACTGAAGCTTTCTTT. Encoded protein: CASSQEGLYTEAFF.

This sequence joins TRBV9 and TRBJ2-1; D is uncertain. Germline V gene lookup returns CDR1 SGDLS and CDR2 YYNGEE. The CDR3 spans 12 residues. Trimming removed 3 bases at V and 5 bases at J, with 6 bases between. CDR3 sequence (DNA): TGTGCCAGCAGCGCCCCCCACAATGAGCAGTTCTTC. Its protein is CASSAPHNEQFF.

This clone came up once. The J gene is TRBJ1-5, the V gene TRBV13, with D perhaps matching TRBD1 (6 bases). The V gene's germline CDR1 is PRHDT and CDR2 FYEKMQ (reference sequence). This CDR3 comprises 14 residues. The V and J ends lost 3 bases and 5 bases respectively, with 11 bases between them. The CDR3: CASSFGGADQPQHF. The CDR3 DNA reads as TGTGCCAGCAGCTTTGGGGGGGCAGATCAGCCCCAGCATTTT.